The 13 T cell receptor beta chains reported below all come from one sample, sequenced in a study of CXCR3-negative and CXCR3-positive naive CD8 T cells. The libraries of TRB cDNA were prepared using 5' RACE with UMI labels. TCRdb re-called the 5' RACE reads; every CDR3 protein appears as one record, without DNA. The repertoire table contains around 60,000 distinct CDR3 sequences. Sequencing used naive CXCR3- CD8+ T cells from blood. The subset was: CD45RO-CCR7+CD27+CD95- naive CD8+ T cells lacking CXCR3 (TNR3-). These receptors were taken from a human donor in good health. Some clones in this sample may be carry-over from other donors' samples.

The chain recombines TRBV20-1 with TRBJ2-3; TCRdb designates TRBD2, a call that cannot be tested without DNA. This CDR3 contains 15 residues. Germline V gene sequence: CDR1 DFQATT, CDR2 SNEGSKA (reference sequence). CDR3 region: CSATGLAVSTDTQYF.

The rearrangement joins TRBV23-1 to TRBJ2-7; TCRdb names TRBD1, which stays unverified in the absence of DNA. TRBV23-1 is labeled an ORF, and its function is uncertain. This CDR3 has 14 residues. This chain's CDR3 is CASRQTGGTYEQYF.

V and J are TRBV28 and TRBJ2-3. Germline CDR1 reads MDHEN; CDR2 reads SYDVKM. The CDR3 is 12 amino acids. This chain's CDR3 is CASSELTDTQYF.

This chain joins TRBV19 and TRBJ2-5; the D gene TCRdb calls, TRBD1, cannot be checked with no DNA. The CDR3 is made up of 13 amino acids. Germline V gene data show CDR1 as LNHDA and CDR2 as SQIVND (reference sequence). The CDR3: CACTRGIGETQYF.

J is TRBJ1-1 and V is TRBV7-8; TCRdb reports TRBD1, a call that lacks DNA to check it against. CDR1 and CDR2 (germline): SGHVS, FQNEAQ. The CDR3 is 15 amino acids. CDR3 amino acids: CASSWGDLMNTEAFF.

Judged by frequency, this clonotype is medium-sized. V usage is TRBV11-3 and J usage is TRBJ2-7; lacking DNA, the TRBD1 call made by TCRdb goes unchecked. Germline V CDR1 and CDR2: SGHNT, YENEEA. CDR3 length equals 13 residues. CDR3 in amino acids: CASTPGQIYEQYF.

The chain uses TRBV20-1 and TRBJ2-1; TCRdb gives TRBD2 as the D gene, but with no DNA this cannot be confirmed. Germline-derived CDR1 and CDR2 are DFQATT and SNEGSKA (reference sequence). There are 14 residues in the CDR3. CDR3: CSSRVGGAYNEQFF.

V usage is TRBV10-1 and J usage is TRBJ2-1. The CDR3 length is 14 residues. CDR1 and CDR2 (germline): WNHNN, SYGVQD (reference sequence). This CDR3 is CASSDSLDGNEQFF.

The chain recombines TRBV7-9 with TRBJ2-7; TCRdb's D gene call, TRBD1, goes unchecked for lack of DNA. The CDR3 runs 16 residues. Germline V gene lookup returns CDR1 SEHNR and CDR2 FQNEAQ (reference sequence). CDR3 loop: CASSLTGTPYSYEQYF.

CDR3 protein: CSADRDRFNEQYF. This chain connects TRBV20-1 to TRBJ2-7; checking the TCRdb D call of TRBD1 is not possible without DNA. The length of the CDR3 is 13 residues. Germline assignment: CDR1 DFQATT and CDR2 SNEGSKA (reference sequence).

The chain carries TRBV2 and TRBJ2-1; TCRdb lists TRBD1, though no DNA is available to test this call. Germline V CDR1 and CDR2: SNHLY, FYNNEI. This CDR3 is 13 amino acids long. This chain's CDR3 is CASPRGGYNEQFF.

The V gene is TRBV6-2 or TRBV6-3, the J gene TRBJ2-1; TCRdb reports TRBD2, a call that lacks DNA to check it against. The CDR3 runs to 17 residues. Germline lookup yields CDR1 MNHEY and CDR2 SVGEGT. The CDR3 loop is CASSATRGTSLGNEQFF.

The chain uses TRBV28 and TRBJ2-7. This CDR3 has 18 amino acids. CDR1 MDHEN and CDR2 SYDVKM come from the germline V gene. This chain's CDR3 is CASSSQASENTKPYEKYF.